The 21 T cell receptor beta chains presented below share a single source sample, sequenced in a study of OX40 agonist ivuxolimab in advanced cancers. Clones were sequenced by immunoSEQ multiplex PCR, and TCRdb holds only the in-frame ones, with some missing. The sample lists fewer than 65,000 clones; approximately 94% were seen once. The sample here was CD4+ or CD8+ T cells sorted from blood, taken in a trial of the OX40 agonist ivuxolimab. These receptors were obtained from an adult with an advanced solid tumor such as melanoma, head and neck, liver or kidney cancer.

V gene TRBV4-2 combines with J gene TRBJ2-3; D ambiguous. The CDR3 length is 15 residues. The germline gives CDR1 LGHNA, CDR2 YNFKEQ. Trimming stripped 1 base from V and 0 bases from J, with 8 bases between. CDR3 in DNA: TGTGCCAGCAGCCAAGGCCCCTGGAGCACAGATACGCAGTATTTT. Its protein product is CASSQGPWSTDTQYF.

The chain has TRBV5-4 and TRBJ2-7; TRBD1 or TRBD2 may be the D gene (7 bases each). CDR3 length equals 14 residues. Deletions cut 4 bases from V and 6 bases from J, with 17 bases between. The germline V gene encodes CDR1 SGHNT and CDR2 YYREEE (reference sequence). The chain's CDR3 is CASSPGGGWGEQYF. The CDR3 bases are TGTGCCAGCAGCCCAGGGGGGGGATGGGGCGAGCAGTACTTC.

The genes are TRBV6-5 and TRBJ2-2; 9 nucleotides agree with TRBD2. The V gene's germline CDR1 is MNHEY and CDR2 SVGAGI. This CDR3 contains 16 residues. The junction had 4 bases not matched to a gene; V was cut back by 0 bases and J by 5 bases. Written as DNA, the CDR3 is TGTGCCAGCAGTTACTCGACTAGCGGTCTTACCGGGGAGCTGTTTTTT. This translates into CASSYSTSGLTGELFF.

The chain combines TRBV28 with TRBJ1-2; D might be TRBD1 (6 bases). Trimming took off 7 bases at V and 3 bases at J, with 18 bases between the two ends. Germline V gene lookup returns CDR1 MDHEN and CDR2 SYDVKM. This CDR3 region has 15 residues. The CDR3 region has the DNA TGTGCCAGCACCGAAACACCGGGACAATACTATGGCTACACCTTC. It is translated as CASTETPGQYYGYTF.

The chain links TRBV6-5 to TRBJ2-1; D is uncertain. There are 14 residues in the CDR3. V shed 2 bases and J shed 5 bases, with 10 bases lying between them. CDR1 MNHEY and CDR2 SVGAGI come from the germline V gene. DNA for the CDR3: TGTGCCAGCAGTTACAACAGTATGGACAATGAGCAGTTCTTC. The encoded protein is CASSYNSMDNEQFF.

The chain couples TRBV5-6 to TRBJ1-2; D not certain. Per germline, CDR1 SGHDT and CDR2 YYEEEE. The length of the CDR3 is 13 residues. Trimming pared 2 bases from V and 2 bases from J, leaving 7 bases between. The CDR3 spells CASSLGRNYGYTF. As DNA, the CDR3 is TGTGCCAGCAGCTTAGGAAGAAACTATGGCTACACCTTC.

This CDR3 is CSAGYSYEQYF. The CDR3, as DNA: TGTTCCGCGGGTTACTCCTACGAGCAGTACTTC. The chain uses TRBV27 and TRBJ2-7; TRBD2 is a possible D gene (5 bases). Germline values: CDR1 MNHEY, CDR2 SMNVEV (reference sequence). The CDR3 covers 11 residues.

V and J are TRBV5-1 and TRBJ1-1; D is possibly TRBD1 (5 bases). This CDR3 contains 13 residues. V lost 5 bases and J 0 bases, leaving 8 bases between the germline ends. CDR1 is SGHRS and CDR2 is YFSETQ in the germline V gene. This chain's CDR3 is CASRDTMNTEAFF. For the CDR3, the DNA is TGCGCCAGCAGGGACACTATGAACACTGAAGCTTTCTTT.

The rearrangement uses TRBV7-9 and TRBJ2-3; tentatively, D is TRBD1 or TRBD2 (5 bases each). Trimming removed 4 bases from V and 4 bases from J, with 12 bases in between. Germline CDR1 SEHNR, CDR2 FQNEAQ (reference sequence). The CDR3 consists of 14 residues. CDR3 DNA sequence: TGTGCCAGCAGCTGGCTGGGGGATGCAGATACGCAGTATTTT. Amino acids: CASSWLGDADTQYF. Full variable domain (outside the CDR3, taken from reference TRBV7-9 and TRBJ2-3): DTGVSQNPRHKITKRGQNVTFRCDPISEHNRLYWYRQTLGQGPEFLTYFQNEAQLEKSRLLSDRFSAERPKGSFSTLEIQRTEQGDSAMYLCASSWLGDADTQYFGPGTRLTVL.

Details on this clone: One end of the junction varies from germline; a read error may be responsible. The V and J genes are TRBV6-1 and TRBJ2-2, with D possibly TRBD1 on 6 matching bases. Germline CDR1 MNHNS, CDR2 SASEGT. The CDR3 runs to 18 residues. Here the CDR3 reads CASGEGFVRQANTGELFF. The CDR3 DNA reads TGTGCCAGCGGTGAGGGTTTTGTAAGACAGGCGAACACCGGGGAGCTGTTTTTT.

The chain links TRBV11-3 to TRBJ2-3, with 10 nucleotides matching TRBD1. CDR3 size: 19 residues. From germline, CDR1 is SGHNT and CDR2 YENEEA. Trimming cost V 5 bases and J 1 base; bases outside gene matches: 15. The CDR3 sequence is CASSPHLDRGRFGTDTQYF. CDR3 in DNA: TGTGCCAGCAGCCCACACCTAGACAGGGGGCGGTTTGGCACAGATACGCAGTATTTT.

In DNA, the CDR3 is TGTGCCAGCAGTTTATCTGACAGCGGGATTCGCGAGCAGTACTTC. Its translation: CASSLSDSGIREQYF. J is TRBJ2-7 and V is TRBV27; 7 bases are shared with TRBD2. Germline CDR1 MNHEY, CDR2 SMNVEV (reference sequence). The CDR3 extends over 15 amino acids. V shed 0 bases, J shed 6 bases, and the junction held 8 bases outside the gene matches.

CDR3 sequence reads: CASSTPSGAGGYTF. The CDR3, as DNA: TGTGCCAGCAGTACCCCCTCAGGGGCGGGCGGCTACACCTTC. The V and J genes are TRBV27 and TRBJ1-2; weak D call: TRBD1 (6 bases). This CDR3 is built from 14 residues. Germline values: CDR1 MNHEY, CDR2 SMNVEV (reference sequence). V lost 5 bases and J 8 bases, leaving 18 bases between the germline ends.

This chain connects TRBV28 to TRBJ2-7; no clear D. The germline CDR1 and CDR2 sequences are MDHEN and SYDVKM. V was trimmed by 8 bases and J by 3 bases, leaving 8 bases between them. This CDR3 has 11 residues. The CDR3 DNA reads TGTGCCAGCGGCATGGGCTACGAGCAGTACTTC. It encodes CASGMGYEQYF.

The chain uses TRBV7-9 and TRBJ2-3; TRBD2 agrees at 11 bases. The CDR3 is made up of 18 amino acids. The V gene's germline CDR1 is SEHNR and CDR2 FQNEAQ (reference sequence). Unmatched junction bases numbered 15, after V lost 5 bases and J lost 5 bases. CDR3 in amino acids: CASSRQRVLAGAGDTQYF. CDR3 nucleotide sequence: TGTGCCAGCAGCCGCCAACGCGTACTAGCGGGAGCTGGAGATACGCAGTATTTT.

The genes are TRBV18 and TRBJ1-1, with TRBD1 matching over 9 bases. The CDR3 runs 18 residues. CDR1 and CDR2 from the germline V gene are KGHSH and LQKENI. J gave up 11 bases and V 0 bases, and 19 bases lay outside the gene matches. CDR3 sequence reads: CASSPPRPNVDRGFWAFF. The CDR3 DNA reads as TGTGCCAGCTCACCACCGCGCCCCAACGTGGACAGGGGTTTTTGGGCTTTCTTT.

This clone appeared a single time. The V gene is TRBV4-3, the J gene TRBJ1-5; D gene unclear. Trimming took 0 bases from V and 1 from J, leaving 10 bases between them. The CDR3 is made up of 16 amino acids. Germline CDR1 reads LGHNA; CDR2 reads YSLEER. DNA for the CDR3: TGCGCCAGCAGCCAAGACCGTGGTCGAAGCAATCAGCCCCAGCATTTT. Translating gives CASSQDRGRSNQPQHF.

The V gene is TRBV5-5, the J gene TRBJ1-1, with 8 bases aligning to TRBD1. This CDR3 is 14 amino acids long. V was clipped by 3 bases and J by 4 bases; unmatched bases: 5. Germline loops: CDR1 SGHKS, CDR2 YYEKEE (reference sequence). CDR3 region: CASSWQGASTEAFF. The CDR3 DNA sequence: TGTGCCAGCAGCTGGCAGGGGGCCAGCACTGAAGCTTTCTTT.

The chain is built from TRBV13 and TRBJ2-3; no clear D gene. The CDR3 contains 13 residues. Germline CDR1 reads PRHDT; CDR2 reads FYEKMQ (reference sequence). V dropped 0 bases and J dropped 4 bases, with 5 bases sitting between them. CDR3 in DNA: TGTGCCAGCAGCTTAGGTTCGCCAGATACGCAGTATTTT. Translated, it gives CASSLGSPDTQYF.

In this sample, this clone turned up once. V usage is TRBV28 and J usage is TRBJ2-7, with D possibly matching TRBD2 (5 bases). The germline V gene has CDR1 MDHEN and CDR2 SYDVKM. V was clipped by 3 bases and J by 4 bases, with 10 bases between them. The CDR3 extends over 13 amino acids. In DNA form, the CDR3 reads TGTGCCAGCAGTTTTGTTTCGGGATACGAGCAGTACTTC. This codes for CASSFVSGYEQYF.

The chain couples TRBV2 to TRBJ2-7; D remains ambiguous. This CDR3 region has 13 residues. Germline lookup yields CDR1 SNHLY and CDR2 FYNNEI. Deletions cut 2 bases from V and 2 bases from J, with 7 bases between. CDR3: CASSELTPYEQYF. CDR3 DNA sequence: TGTGCCAGCAGTGAATTGACCCCCTACGAGCAGTACTTC. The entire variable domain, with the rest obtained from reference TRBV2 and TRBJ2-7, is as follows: EPEVTQTPSHQVTQMGQEVILRCVPISNHLYFYWYRQILGQKVEFLVSFYNNEISEKSEIFDDQFSVERPDGSNFTLKIRSTKLEDSAMYFCASSELTPYEQYFGPGTRLTVT.